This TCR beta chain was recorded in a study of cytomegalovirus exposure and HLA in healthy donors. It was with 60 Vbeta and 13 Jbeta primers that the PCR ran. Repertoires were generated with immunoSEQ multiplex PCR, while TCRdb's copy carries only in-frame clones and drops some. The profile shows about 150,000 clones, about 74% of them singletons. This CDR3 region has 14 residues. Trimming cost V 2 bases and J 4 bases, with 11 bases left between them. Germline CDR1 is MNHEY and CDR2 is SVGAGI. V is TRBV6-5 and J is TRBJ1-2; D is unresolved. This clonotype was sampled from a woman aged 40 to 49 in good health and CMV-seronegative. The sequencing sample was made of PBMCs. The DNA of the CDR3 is TGTGCCAGCAGTTACATGGGCCAGAGCTATGGCTACACCTTC. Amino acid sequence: CASSYMGQSYGYTF.